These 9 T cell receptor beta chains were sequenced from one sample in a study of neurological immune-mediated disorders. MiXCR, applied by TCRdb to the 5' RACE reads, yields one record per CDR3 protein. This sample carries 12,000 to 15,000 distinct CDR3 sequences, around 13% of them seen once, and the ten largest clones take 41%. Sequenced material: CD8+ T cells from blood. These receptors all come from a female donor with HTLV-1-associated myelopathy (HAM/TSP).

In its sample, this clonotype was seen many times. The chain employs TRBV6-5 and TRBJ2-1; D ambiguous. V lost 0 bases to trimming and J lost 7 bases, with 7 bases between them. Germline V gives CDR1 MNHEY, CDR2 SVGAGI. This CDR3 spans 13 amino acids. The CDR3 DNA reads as TGTGCCAGCAGTTACTCGAAGGTAAATGAGCAGTTCTTC. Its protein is CASSYSKVNEQFF.

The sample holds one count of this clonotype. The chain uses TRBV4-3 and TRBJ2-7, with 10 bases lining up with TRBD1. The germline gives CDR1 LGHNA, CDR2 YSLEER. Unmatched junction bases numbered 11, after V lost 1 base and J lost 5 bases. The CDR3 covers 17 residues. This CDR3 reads CASSQGVADRGLDEQYF. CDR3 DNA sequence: TGCGCCAGCAGCCAAGGGGTAGCCGACAGGGGGCTGGACGAGCAGTACTTC.

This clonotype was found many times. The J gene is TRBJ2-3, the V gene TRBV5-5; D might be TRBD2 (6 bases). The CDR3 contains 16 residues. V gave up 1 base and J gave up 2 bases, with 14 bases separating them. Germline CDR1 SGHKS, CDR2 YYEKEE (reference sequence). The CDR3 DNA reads TGTGCCAGCAGCTTGCCCCCCGGGACTCTCACAGATACGCAGTATTTT. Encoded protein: CASSLPPGTLTDTQYF.

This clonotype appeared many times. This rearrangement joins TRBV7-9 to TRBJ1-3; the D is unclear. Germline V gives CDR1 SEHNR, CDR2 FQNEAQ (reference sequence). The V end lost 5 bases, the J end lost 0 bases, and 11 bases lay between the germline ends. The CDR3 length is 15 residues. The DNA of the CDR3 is TGTGCCAGCAGCGCTGATTATTTCTCTGGAAACACCATATATTTT. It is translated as CASSADYFSGNTIYF.

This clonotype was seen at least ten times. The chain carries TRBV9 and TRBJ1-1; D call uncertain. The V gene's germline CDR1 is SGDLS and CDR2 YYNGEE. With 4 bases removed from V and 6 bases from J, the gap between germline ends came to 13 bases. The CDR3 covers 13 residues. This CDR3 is CASSIDGVPEAFF. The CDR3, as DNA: TGTGCCAGCAGCATAGATGGGGTGCCTGAAGCTTTCTTT.

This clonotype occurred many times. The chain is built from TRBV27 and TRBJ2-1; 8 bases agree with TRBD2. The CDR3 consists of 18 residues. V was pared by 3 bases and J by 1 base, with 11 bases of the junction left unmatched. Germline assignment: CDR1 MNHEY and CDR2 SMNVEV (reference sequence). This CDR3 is CASSFLASGRLSYNEQFF. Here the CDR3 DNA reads TGTGCCAGCAGTTTTTTGGCCAGCGGGAGATTATCCTACAATGAGCAGTTCTTC.

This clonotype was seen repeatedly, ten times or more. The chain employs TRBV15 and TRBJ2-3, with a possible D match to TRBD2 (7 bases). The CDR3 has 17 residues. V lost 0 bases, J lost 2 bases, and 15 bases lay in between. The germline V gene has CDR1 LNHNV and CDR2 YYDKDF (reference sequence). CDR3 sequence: CATSRDRGGLNTDTQYF. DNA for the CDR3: TGTGCCACCAGCAGAGATAGGGGGGGACTCAACACAGATACGCAGTATTTT.

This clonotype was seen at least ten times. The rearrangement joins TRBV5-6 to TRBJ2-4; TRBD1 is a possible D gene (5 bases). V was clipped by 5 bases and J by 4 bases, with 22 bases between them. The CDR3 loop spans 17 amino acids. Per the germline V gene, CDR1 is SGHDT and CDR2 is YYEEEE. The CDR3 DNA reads TGTGCCAGCAGGCCGAGACAGTTACCCGACAATAAAAACATTCAGTACTTC. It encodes CASRPRQLPDNKNIQYF.

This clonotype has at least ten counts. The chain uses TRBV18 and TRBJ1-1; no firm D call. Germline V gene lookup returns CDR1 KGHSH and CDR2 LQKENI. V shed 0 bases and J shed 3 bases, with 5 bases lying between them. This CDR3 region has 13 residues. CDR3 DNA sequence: TGTGCCAGCTCACCACCAGGAGACACTGAAGCTTTCTTT. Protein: CASSPPGDTEAFF.